This T cell receptor (beta chain) was identified in a study of blood T cell repertoires in COVID-19. Study at large: T cells, B-cell-depleted T cells, or PBMCs provided the cDNA or gDNA that served as material.

This CDR3 region has 15 residues. CDR1 is SGHTA, CDR2 FQGNSA, per germline. V dropped 4 bases and J dropped 2; count of bases not matched to a gene: 7. Original analysis: Quantification of nucleated cells was approximated via reference gene primer amplification. Data came from immunoSEQ multiplex PCR; TCRdb stores just in-frame clones and leaves some out. D and trimming were read from the DNA, whereas the V and J calls and clone size are those reported in that table. Seen here are about 130,000 clones, 85% observed once, and the top ten hold approximately 6.6%. This TCR was recovered from a man aged 80 or over with active or convalescent COVID-19. The sample taken for sequencing was peripheral blood. The chain is built from TRBV7-2 and TRBJ2-7; 8 bases match TRBD1. The chain's CDR3 is CASSSHGTGTYEQYF. For the CDR3, the DNA is TGTGCCAGCAGCTCCCACGGGACAGGAACCTACGAGCAGTACTTC.